The text below deals with one TCR beta chain. Its target is unknown. CDR1 and CDR2 from the germline V gene are MDHEN and SYDVKM. Germline trimming cut 6 bases from V and 8 bases from J; bases unmatched to any gene: 11. The CDR3 extends over 15 amino acids. Original processing methods: ImmunoSEQ junction-only sequences lacked quality scores, so their filtering differed. Method: immunoSEQ multiplex PCR; TCRdb's copy keeps in-frame clones and lacks some. V, J and clone size are those of that table, while D and trimming were read from the DNA. The sample gives more than 2 million clones, around 93% of which show up once; more than 1.5% is in the top ten. These data are taken from a study of shared clonotypes between healthy human individuals. Study-level findings and limits: The low donor count limited represented genetic and exposure-history diversity. Generally, naive subsets (rather than memory subsets) showed larger estimated richness.

CD45RO negativity and positive selection for CCR7 defined naive CD8 cells, a population that excluded terminally differentiated effector memory CD45RA+ cells. Sequencing was done on a sample of naive CD8+ T cells from PBMCs. The origin of this receptor is a young man in good health. Some clones in this sample may be carry-over from other donors' samples. The V and J genes are TRBV28 and TRBJ2-1; 9 bases are a match to TRBD1. CDR3 coding DNA: TGTGCCAGCAGAACCGGGACAGGGTGGTCGGATGAGCAGTTCTTC. This gives the protein CASRTGTGWSDEQFF.